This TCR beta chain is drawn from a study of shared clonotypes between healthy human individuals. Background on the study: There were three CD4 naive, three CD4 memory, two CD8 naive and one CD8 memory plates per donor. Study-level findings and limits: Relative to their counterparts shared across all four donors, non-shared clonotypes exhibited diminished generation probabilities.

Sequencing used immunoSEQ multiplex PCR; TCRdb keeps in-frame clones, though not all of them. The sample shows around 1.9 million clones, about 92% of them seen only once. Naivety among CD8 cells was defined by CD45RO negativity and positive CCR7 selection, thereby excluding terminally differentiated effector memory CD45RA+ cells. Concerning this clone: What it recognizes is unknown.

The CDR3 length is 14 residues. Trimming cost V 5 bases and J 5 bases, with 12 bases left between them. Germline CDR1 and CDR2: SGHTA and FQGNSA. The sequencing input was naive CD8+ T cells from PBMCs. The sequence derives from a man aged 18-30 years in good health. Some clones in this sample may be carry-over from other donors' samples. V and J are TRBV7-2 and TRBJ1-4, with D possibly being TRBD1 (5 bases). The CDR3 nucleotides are TGTGCCAGCAGCGGGGCAGGATGGAATGAAAAACTGTTTTTT. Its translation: CASSGAGWNEKLFF.